These 2 T cell receptor beta chains were sequenced from one sample in a study of Tregs in tolerant kidney transplant recipients. The protocol was immunoSEQ multiplex PCR, while the TCRdb copy is restricted to in-frame clones and leaves out a portion. This sample's table has over 45,000 clones. The sequencing used CD4+ T cells from blood, collected before the transplant. Source of these receptors: a human donor who received a combined kidney and bone marrow transplant.

To note about this clone: The read ends 3 residues early relative to the CDR3; the germline J gene fills the gap. This chain joins TRBV18 and TRBJ2-7; TRBD1 is a possible D gene (8 bases). Germline CDR1 and CDR2: KGHSH and LQKENI. The CDR3 totals 16 residues. V lost 6 bases and J 4 bases, leaving 22 bases between the germline ends. CDR3: CASSGLETGAGYEQYF. The CDR3 bases that were read are TGTGCCAGCTCCGGACTAGAGACAGGGGCGGGGTACGAG. Filled out from reference TRBV18 and TRBJ2-7, the complete variable domain reads NAGVMQNPRHLVRRRGQEARLRCSPMKGHSHVYWYRQLPEEGLKFMVYLQKENIIDESGMPKERFSAEFPKEGPSILRIQQVVRGDSAAYFCASSGLETGAGYEQYFGPGTRLTVT.

Of note for this clone: Sequencing ends 3 residues short of the CDR3 end; the germline J gene provides the rest. J is TRBJ1-2 and V is TRBV5-1, with unresolved D. The CDR3 has 14 amino acids. Germline V lookup: CDR1 SGHRS, CDR2 YFSETQ. The CDR3 sequence is CASSLVSWAKGYTF. The part of the CDR3 DNA that was read is TGCGCCAGCAGCTTGGTTTCGTGGGCGAAGGGC.